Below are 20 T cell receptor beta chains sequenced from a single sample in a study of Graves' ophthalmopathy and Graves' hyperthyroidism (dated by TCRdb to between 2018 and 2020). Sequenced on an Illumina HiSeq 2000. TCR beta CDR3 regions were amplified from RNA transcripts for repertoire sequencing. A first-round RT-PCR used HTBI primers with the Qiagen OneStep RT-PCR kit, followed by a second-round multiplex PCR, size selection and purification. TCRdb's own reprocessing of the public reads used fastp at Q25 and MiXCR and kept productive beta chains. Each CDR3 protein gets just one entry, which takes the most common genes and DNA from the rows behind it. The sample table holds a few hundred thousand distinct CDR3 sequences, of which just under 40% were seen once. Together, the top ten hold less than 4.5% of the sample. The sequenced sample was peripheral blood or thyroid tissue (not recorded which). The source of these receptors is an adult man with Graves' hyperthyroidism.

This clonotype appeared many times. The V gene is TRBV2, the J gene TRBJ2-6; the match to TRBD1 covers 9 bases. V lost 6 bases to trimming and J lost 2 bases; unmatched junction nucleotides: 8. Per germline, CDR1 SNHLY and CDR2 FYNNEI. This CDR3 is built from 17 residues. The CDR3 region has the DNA TGTGCCAGCAGCCCAACAGGGGGCCGGGCTGGGGCCAACGTCCTGACTTTC. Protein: CASSPTGGRAGANVLTF.

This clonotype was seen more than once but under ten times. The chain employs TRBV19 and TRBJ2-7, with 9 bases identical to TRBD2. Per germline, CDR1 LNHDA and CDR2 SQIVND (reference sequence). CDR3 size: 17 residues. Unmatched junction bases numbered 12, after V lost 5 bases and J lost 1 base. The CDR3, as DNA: TGTGCCAGTAGTTCCGATCGAACTAGCGGGTTTTCCTACGAGCAGTACTTC. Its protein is CASSSDRTSGFSYEQYF. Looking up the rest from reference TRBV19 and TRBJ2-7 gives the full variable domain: DGGITQSPKYLFRKEGQNVTLSCEQNLNHDAMYWYRQDPGQGLRLIYYSQIVNDFQKGDIAEGYSVSREKKESFPLTVTSAQKNPTAFYLCASSSDRTSGFSYEQYFGPGTRLTVT.

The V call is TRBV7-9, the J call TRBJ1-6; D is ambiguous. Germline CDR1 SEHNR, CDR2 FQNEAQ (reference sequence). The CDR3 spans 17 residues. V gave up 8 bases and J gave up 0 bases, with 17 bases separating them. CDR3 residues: CASSPSAGSSYNSPLHF. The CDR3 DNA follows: TGTGCCAGCTCACCCTCGGCAGGTAGCTCCTATAATTCACCCCTCCACTTT.

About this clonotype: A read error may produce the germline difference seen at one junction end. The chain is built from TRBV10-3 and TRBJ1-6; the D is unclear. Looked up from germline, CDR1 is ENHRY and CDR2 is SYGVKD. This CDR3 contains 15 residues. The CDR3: CVIKEGLSYNSPLHF. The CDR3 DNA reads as TGTGTCATCAAGGAGGGCCTCTCCTATAATTCACCCCTCCACTTT.

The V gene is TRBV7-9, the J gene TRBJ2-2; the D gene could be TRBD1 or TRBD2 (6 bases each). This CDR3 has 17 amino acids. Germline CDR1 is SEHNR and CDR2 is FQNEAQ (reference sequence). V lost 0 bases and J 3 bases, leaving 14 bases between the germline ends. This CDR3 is CASSLASGGGYTGELFF. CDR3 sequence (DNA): TGTGCCAGCAGCTTAGCCTCAGGAGGGGGATACACCGGGGAGCTGTTTTTT.

The CDR3 protein is CASSTKQGSGANVLTF. CDR3 bases: TGTGCCAGTAGTACCAAACAGGGAAGTGGGGCCAACGTCCTGACTTTC. This sequence joins TRBV19 and TRBJ2-6, with a weak D call TRBD1 (6 bases). The V gene lost 4 bases and the J gene lost 3 bases, with 13 bases spanning the gap. The germline CDR1 and CDR2 sequences are LNHDA and SQIVND (reference sequence). The CDR3 has 16 residues.

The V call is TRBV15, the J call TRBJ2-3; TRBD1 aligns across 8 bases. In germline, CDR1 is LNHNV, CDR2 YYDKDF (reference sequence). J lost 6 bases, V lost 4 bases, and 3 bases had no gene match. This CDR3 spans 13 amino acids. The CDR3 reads CATSTGGVDTQYF. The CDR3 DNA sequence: TGTGCCACCAGCACAGGGGGCGTGGATACGCAGTATTTT.

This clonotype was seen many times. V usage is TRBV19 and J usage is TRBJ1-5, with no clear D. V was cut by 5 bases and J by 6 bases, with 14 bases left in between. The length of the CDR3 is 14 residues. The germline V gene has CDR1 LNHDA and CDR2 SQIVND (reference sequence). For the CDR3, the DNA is TGTGCCAGTAGTTCCTCATTTTGGACTCAGCCCCAGCATTTT. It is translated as CASSSSFWTQPQHF.

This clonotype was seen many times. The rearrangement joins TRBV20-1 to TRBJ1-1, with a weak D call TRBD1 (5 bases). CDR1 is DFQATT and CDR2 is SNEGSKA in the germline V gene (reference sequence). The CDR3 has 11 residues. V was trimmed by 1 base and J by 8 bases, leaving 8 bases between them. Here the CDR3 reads CSARGGREAFF. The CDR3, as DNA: TGCAGTGCTAGAGGGGGGAGGGAAGCTTTCTTT.

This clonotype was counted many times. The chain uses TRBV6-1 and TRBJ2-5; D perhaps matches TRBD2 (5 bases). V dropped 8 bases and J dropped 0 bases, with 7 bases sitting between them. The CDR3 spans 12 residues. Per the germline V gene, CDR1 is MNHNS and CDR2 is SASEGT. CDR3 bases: TGTGCCAGCGAGAGGGACCAAGAGACCCAGTACTTC. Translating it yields CASERDQETQYF.

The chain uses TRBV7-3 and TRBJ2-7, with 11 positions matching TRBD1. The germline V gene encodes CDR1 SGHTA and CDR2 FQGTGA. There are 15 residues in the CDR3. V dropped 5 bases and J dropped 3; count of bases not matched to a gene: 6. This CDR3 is CASSPRGQGDYEQYF. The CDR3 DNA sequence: TGTGCCAGCAGCCCACGGGGACAGGGGGACTACGAGCAGTACTTC.

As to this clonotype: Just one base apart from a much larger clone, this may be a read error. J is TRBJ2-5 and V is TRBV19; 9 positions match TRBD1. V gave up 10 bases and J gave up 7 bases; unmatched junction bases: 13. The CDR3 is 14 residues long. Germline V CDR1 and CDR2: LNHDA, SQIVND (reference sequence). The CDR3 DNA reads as TGTGCCACGATGGACGGGACAGGGTCCTTGACCCAGTACTTC. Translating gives CATMDGTGSLTQYF. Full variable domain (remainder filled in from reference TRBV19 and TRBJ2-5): DGGITQSPKYLFRKEGQNVTLSCEQNLNHDAMYWYRQDPGQGLRLIYYSQIVNDFQKGDIAEGYSVSREKKESFPLTVTSAQKNPTAFYLCATMDGTGSLTQYFGPGTRLLVL.

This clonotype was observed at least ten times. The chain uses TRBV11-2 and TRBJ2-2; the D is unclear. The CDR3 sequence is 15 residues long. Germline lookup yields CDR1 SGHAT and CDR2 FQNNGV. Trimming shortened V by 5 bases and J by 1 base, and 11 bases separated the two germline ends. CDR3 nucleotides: TGTGCCAGCAGCCGAATCACACAGAACACCGGGGAGCTGTTTTTT. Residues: CASSRITQNTGELFF.

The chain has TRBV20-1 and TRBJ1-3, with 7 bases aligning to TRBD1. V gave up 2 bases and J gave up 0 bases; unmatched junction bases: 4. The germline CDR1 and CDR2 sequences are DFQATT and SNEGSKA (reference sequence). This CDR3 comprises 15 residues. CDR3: CSARTGASSGNTIYF. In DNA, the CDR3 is TGCAGTGCTAGAACAGGGGCTAGCTCTGGAAACACCATATATTTT.

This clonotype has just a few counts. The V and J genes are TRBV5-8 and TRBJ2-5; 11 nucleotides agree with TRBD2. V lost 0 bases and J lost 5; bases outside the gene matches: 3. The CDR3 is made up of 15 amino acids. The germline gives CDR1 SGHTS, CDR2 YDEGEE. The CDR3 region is CASSLDGTSGETQYF. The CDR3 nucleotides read TGTGCCAGCAGCTTGGACGGGACTAGCGGCGAGACCCAGTACTTC.

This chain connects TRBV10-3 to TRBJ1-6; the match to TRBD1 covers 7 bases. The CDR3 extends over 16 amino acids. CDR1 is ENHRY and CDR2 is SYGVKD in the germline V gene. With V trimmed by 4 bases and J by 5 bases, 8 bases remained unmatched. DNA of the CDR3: TGTGCCATCAGTGGGCGACTGACAGGGAATAATTCACCCCTCCACTTT. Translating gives CAISGRLTGNNSPLHF.

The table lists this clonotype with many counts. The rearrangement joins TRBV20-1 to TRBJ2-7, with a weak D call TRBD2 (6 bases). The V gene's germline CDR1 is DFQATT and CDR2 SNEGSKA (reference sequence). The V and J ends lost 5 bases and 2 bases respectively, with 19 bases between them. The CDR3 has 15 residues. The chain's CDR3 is CSARKKGGLPYEQYF. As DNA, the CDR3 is TGCAGTGCTCGAAAAAAGGGAGGACTGCCCTACGAGCAGTACTTC.

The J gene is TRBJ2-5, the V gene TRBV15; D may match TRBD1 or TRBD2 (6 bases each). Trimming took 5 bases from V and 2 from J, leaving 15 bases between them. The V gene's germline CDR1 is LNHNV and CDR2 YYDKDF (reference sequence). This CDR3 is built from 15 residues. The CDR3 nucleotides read TGTGCCACCAGCGTTCGGCGGGACAAACAAGAGACCCAGTACTTC. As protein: CATSVRRDKQETQYF.

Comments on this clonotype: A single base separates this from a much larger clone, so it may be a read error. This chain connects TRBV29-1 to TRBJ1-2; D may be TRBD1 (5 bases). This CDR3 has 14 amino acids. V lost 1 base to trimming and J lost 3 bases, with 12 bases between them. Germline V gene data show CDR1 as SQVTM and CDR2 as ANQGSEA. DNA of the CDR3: TGCAGCGTTGAAGGACGCAGGGCGCACTATGGCTACACCTTC. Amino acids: CSVEGRRAHYGYTF.

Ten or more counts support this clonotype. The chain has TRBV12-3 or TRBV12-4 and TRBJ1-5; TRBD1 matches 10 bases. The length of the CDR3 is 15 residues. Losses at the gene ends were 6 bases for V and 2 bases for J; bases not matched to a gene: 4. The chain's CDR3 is CASRRTGGGNQPQHF. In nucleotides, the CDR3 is TGTGCCAGCAGGAGGACAGGGGGAGGCAATCAGCCCCAGCATTTT.